Each of the 21 T cell receptor beta chains below was sequenced from the same sample in a study of T cell responses to AZD1222 COVID-19 vaccine. The assay was immunoSEQ multiplex PCR, and TCRdb's table has in-frame clones only and misses some. In the table there are 200,000 or so clones, roughly 91% of which are singletons. The sample here was peripheral blood, taken on day 0 of MenACWY control vaccination. These receptors were collected from an adult in good health.

J is TRBJ1-6 and V is TRBV25-1; perhaps TRBD1 as D (5 bases). The CDR3 has 16 residues. V lost 5 bases, J lost 7 bases, and 18 bases lay in between. Germline V gene data show CDR1 as MGHDK and CDR2 as SYGVNS. The CDR3 spells CASSSTYGTRNSPLHF. The CDR3 DNA reads as TGTGCCAGCAGTTCGACGTATGGGACTAGGAATTCACCCCTCCACTTT.

The chain carries TRBV20-1 and TRBJ1-2; D is unclear. The V gene's germline CDR1 is DFQATT and CDR2 SNEGSKA (reference sequence). V dropped 3 bases and J dropped 6 bases, with 23 bases sitting between them. The CDR3 loop spans 16 amino acids. The CDR3 coding sequence is TGCAGTGCTAGTAGCGGAGGGCCTTCGGGCCCTCATGGCTACACCTTC. This encodes CSASSGGPSGPHGYTF.

V is TRBV7-3 and J is TRBJ2-4, with no clear D. From germline, CDR1 is SGHTA and CDR2 FQGTGA. This CDR3 contains 17 residues. V was trimmed by 3 bases and J by 8 bases, leaving 23 bases between them. CDR3 DNA: TGTGCCAGCAGCTTTACCCCCGCTGATCAGGTTTGGGACATTCAGTACTTC. It encodes CASSFTPADQVWDIQYF.

The chain links TRBV6-1 to TRBJ1-3, with unresolved D. Trimming removed 2 bases at V and 0 bases at J, with 5 bases between. There are 14 residues in the CDR3. Germline V CDR1 and CDR2: MNHNS, SASEGT. The DNA for the CDR3 is TGTGCCAGCAGTGAACTCAGCTCTGGAAACACCATATATTTT. Translating gives CASSELSSGNTIYF.

In this sample, this clone turned up once. The chain couples TRBV18 to TRBJ2-1; D call uncertain. V lost 4 bases, J lost 10 bases, and 14 bases lay in between. CDR3 length: 13 residues. The germline CDR1 and CDR2 sequences are KGHSH and LQKENI. The CDR3 DNA reads as TGTGCCAGCTCACTACCGTCGAAGGCGGAGCAGTTCTTC. It translates to CASSLPSKAEQFF.

The chain has TRBV11-2 and TRBJ1-2; no reliable D call. The V end lost 3 bases, the J end lost 8 bases, and 13 bases lay between the germline ends. The CDR3 length is 13 residues. The germline CDR1 and CDR2 sequences are SGHAT and FQNNGV. The CDR3 sequence: CASSLGGPSGYTF. The CDR3 coding sequence is TGTGCCAGCAGCTTGGGAGGGCCGTCGGGCTACACCTTC.

The chain combines TRBV25-1 with TRBJ1-2, with D perhaps TRBD1 (5 bases). V gave up 1 base and J gave up 7 bases, with 13 bases separating them. Germline-derived CDR1 and CDR2 are MGHDK and SYGVNS. CDR3 length: 14 residues. CDR3 DNA: TGTGCCAGCAGTGAATTAGGCAGGGAGAGTGGCTACACCTTC. Its translation: CASSELGRESGYTF.

The V call is TRBV19, the J call TRBJ2-1; the D is unclear. The ends were cut back, 8 bases at V and 6 bases at J, with 8 bases in the middle. The CDR3 sequence is 11 residues long. CDR1 is LNHDA and CDR2 is SQIVND in the germline V gene (reference sequence). CDR3 nucleotide sequence: TGTGCCAGTGCCGTGTTCAATGAGCAGTTCTTC. Translated: CASAVFNEQFF.

This chain links TRBV14 with TRBJ1-5; D may be TRBD1 (5 bases). Between the trimmed V and J ends, which lost 3 bases and 9 bases, there was a span of 9 bases. The CDR3 has 12 residues. Per the germline V gene, CDR1 is SGHDN and CDR2 is FVKESK. The CDR3 nucleotides are TGTGCCAGCAGCCAGGGGCGGTGGCCCCAGCATTTT. Its protein product is CASSQGRWPQHF.

Points on this clone: The junction does not match germline at one end; this may be a read error. The rearrangement joins TRBV7-2 to TRBJ2-5; 9 nucleotides match TRBD1. This CDR3 contains 14 residues. The germline CDR1 and CDR2 sequences are SGHTA and FQGNSA. CDR3 nucleotide sequence: TGTGCCAGCAGCCTGGGACAGGGCCAAGGGACCCAGTACTTC. Protein: CASSLGQGQGTQYF. The whole variable domain, filled in from reference TRBV7-2 and TRBJ2-5, reads GAGVSQSPSNKVTEKGKDVELRCDPISGHTALYWYRQSLGQGLEFLIYFQGNSAPDKSGLPSDRFSAERTGGSVSTLTIQRTQQEDSAVYLCASSLGQGQGTQYFGPGTRLLVL.

The rearrangement links TRBV4-3 to TRBJ1-2, with TRBD1 as a possible D gene (6 bases). CDR3 length: 16 amino acids. Trimming cost V 4 bases and J 6 bases, with 21 bases left between them. Germline CDR1 is LGHNA and CDR2 is YSLEER. CDR3 nucleotides: TGCGCCAGCAGCCGATCACAGGGATCCCGAGGGGATGGCTACACCTTC. Protein sequence: CASSRSQGSRGDGYTF.

The V call is TRBV13, the J call TRBJ2-3; D remains unclear. This CDR3 has 13 amino acids. V was clipped by 4 bases and J by 1 base, with 6 bases between them. Germline CDR1 is PRHDT and CDR2 is FYEKMQ (reference sequence). CDR3 in DNA: TGTGCCAGCAGCTCTGATCGCACAGATACGCAGTATTTT. As protein: CASSSDRTDTQYF. The full variable domain, with the rest looked up from reference TRBV13 and TRBJ2-3, is AAGVIQSPRHLIKEKRETATLKCYPIPRHDTVYWYQQGPGQDPQFLISFYEKMQSDKGSIPDRFSAQQFSDYHSELNMSSLELGDSALYFCASSSDRTDTQYFGPGTRLTVL.

The rearrangement joins TRBV19 to TRBJ2-7; 8 bases match TRBD2. V was clipped by 3 bases and J by 1 base; unmatched bases: 5. CDR3 length: 15 residues. Germline CDR1 reads LNHDA; CDR2 reads SQIVND (reference sequence). CDR3 DNA: TGTGCCAGTAGTATGAGTAGCGGGGCTTCCTACGAGCAGTACTTC. It is translated as CASSMSSGASYEQYF.

This clone was observed a single time. The rearrangement uses TRBV2 and TRBJ1-1; 10 bases fit TRBD1. This CDR3 is built from 16 residues. In germline, CDR1 is SNHLY, CDR2 FYNNEI. V was pared by 6 bases and J by 4 bases, with 11 bases of the junction left unmatched. The CDR3 sequence is CASRLGTGVVGTEAFF. The CDR3 region has the DNA TGTGCCAGCAGACTGGGGACAGGGGTGGTGGGCACTGAAGCTTTCTTT. The complete variable domain, with remaining parts taken from reference TRBV2 and TRBJ1-1, reads EPEVTQTPSHQVTQMGQEVILRCVPISNHLYFYWYRQILGQKVEFLVSFYNNEISEKSEIFDDQFSVERPDGSNFTLKIRSTKLEDSAMYFCASRLGTGVVGTEAFFGQGTRLTVV.

The sample holds one count of this clone. The chain couples TRBV3-1 (or the pseudogene TRBV3-2) to TRBJ1-6; 7 nucleotides align to TRBD1. Germline V CDR1 and CDR2: LGHDT, YNNKEL (reference sequence). With V trimmed by 4 bases and J by 9 bases, 18 bases remained unmatched. This CDR3 has 18 residues. CDR3 in amino acids: CASSPPMTGLIRGSPLHF. The CDR3 nucleotides are TGTGCCAGCAGCCCGCCCATGACAGGGCTGATACGGGGTTCACCCCTCCACTTT.

The V call is TRBV6-6, the J call TRBJ1-1; possible D gene TRBD1, 6 bases. The CDR3 totals 16 residues. In germline, CDR1 is MNHNY, CDR2 SVGAGI (reference sequence). V lost 6 bases and J lost 4, with 21 bases in between. CDR3 region: CASRKSQTGMGTEAFF. DNA of the CDR3: TGTGCCAGCAGAAAGTCCCAAACAGGGATGGGCACTGAAGCTTTCTTT.

V and J are TRBV30 and TRBJ1-2; D gene ambiguous. CDR3 length: 14 residues. Between the trimmed V and J ends, which lost 2 bases and 4 bases, there was a span of 14 bases. Per the germline V gene, CDR1 is GTSNPN and CDR2 is SVGIG (reference sequence). DNA of the CDR3: TGTGCCTGGAGTCCCCAAACCGGGTCCTATGGCTACACCTTC. Translation: CAWSPQTGSYGYTF.

This clone was recorded a few times. The chain has TRBV6-6 and TRBJ2-7, with 7 nucleotides matching TRBD1. Germline CDR1 is MNHNY and CDR2 is SVGAGI (reference sequence). Trimming took 4 bases from V and 0 from J; bases not matched to a gene: 6. The CDR3 totals 15 residues. The CDR3 nucleotides are TGTGCCAGCAGTTTTGCGACAGGGAGCTCCTACGAGCAGTACTTC. It codes for CASSFATGSSYEQYF.

The chain employs TRBV27 and TRBJ1-3, with a tentative D call TRBD1 (5 bases). The CDR3 extends over 15 amino acids. V gave up 6 bases and J gave up 3 bases, with 15 bases separating them. CDR1 is MNHEY, CDR2 SMNVEV, per germline (reference sequence). The CDR3 DNA is TGTGCCAGCAGCCCATCCGGGACCTTTGGAAACACCATATATTTT. Its protein is CASSPSGTFGNTIYF.

This clone was observed once. The chain carries TRBV28 and TRBJ2-7, with D perhaps TRBD2 (5 bases). Germline V lookup: CDR1 MDHEN, CDR2 SYDVKM. Trimming cost V 5 bases and J 0 bases, with 14 bases left between them. CDR3 length equals 15 residues. CDR3 region: CASSQTAGNSYEQYF. The CDR3 DNA reads TGTGCCAGCAGTCAGACTGCCGGGAACTCCTACGAGCAGTACTTC.

The CDR3 coding sequence is TGTGCCAGCAAATTAGGGGTTACCTATGGCTACACCTTC. Its protein is CASKLGVTYGYTF. V and J are TRBV12-3 or TRBV12-4 and TRBJ1-2; TRBD1 might be the D (5 bases). This CDR3 contains 13 residues. Trimming pared 7 bases from V and 4 bases from J, leaving 13 bases between.